The source of this T cell receptor (beta chain) is a study of blood T cell repertoires in COVID-19 (dated by TCRdb to the early 2020s). Background for the entire study: The collaborator samples originated in the United States, Italy and Spain and spanned the acute and convalescent phases of COVID-19. Samples came from the ongoing ImmuneRACE study (first 160 participants) plus 1,254 subjects from 6 global collaborators. HLA class I and class II types, where available, came from metadata supplied by the sample provider rather than from assay-based typing. The sample metadata nearly always contained a de-identified subject ID, COVID-19 status, age in years and sex. The material from the prospective study consisted of cDNA or gDNA derived from T cells, B-cell-depleted T cells, or PBMCs. Subjects who had been exposed to COVID-19, were actively infected with it, or had recovered from it provided the deeply sampled blood TCRbeta repertoires that made up the dataset. A freely available public database, intended as a resource for researchers studying the immune response to SARS-CoV-2, is where the repertoires were released. The paper as a whole reports these results and caveats: The quantity of clinical and demographic metadata differed by source and by participant and was supplied without curation.

Samples from volunteer blood donors who had recovered from COVID-19 were contributed by a second Seattle source. Each collaborating institution followed its own protocols to collect whole blood in K2EDTA tubes. For TCRbeta analysis, collaborator samples were shipped as frozen whole blood, as isolated PBMCs, or as DNA extracted from either sample type. The immunoSEQ Assay, a bias-controlled multiplex PCR, was used to amplify TCRbeta CDR3 regions from genomic DNA. The published analysis was carried out like this. Within the assay, amplification of reference gene primers was used to estimate how many nucleated cells each sample contained. To quantify the absolute abundance of each unique TCRbeta CDR3 rearrangement, sequence reads were collapsed and filtered. Productive Simpson clonality was computed per sample as the square root of Simpson's diversity index over productive rearrangements. In its TCRdb copy, this immuneACCESS table keeps in-frame sequences only and misses some clones. Where compared with another copy, unresolved V genes explain less than half of these, and the others have no known cause. For V, J and clone size, that table is used; D and trimming come from the DNA. This sample is represented by about 70,000 clones; over 70% of them were singletons. The top ten clones comprise around a sixth of the sample.

About this clone: The specificity of this receptor is unknown. There are no base qualities to consult, and no much larger clone falls within one base.

Sequencing was performed on peripheral blood. The clonotype originates from an older man who had recovered from COVID-19.

The bases are TGTGCCAGCAGTCTCAGGGGTTCTCCCTACGAGCAGTACTTC. This yields the protein CASSLRGSPYEQYF. The V and J genes are TRBV6-5 and TRBJ2-7, with TRBD1 as a weak D call on 6 bases. CDR1 MNHEY and CDR2 SVGAGI are derived from the germline V gene. Relative to germline, V is 5 bases shorter and J is 2 bases shorter, with 13 bases between their ends. The CDR3 runs 14 amino acids, cysteine and phenylalanine included. CDR3 DNA only is kept here, 42 bases in frame from base 1.